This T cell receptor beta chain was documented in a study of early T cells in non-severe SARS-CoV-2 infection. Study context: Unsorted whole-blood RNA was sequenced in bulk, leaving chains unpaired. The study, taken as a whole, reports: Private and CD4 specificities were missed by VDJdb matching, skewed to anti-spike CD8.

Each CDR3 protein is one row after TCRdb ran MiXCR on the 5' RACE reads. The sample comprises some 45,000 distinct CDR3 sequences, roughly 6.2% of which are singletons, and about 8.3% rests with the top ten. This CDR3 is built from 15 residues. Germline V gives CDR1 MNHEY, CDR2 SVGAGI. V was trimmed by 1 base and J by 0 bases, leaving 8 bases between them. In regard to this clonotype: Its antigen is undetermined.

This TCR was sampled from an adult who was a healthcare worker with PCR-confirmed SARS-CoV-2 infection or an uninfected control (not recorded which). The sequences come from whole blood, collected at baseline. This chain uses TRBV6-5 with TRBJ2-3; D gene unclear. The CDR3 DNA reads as TGTGCCAGCAGTTACTATAGCAGGAGCACAGATACGCAGTATTTT. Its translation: CASSYYSRSTDTQYF.